One and the same sample provided the 10 T cell receptor beta chains below, sequenced in a study of blood T cell repertoires in COVID-19. Data came from immunoSEQ multiplex PCR; TCRdb stores just in-frame clones and leaves some out. Here the sample spans over 45,000 clones, 75% to 80% being singletons. The sample comprised peripheral blood. The source of these receptors is a human donor with active or convalescent COVID-19. The donor label of this sample is uncertain.

This chain uses TRBV9 with TRBJ1-1; 9 bases agree with TRBD1. This CDR3 comprises 15 residues. The trim removed 0 bases at V and 3 bases at J, leaving 3 bases unmatched. Germline V gene data show CDR1 as SGDLS and CDR2 as YYNGEE. The DNA for the CDR3 is TGTGCCAGCAGCGTAGACGGACAGGGGTACACTGAAGCTTTCTTT. Its translation is CASSVDGQGYTEAFF.

The rearrangement links TRBV9 to TRBJ1-3; D remains unclear. V shed 3 bases and J shed 0 bases, with 13 bases lying between them. Looked up from germline, CDR1 is SGDLS and CDR2 is YYNGEE. CDR3 length equals 16 residues. The CDR3 sequence: CASSATLLISGNTIYF. DNA for the CDR3: TGTGCCAGCAGCGCCACCTTACTAATCTCTGGAAACACCATATATTTT. Filled out from reference TRBV9 and TRBJ1-3, the complete variable domain reads DSGVTQTPKHLITATGQRVTLRCSPRSGDLSVYWYQQSLDQGLQFLIQYYNGEERAKGNILERFSAQQFPDLHSELNLSSLELGDSALYFCASSATLLISGNTIYFGEGSWLTVV.

The chain uses TRBV5-6 and TRBJ2-5; TRBD2 matches at 8 bases. V shed 5 bases and J 5 bases; nucleotides not matched to a gene: 11. The CDR3 runs to 15 residues. Germline values: CDR1 SGHDT, CDR2 YYEEEE. For the CDR3, the DNA is TGTGCCAGCAGAGGGACTAGATCAAGAGGGGAGACCCAGTACTTC. This translates into CASRGTRSRGETQYF.

With respect to this clone: The germline gene is not matched at one end of the junction; a read error may be the cause. The chain has TRBV5-4 and TRBJ2-6, with D possibly matching TRBD2 (7 bases). The CDR3 length is 16 residues. In germline, CDR1 is SGHNT, CDR2 YYREEE (reference sequence). The CDR3 nucleotides read TGTGCCAGCAGCGCCGGGGGGCACTCTGAGGCCAACGTCCTGACTTTC. It translates to CASSAGGHSEANVLTF.

In its sample, this clone was seen a few times. The chain is built from TRBV7-9 and TRBJ2-2, with 7 bases identical to TRBD1. The CDR3 spans 16 residues. CDR1 is SEHNR and CDR2 is FQNEAQ in the germline V gene (reference sequence). J gave up 1 base and V 5 bases, and 7 bases lay outside the gene matches. CDR3 region: CASSVDRDLNTGELFF. Here the CDR3 DNA reads TGTGCCAGCAGCGTCGACAGGGACCTGAACACCGGGGAGCTGTTTTTT. Variable domain in full (rest from reference TRBV7-9 and TRBJ2-2): DTGVSQNPRHKITKRGQNVTFRCDPISEHNRLYWYRQTLGQGPEFLTYFQNEAQLEKSRLLSDRFSAERPKGSFSTLEIQRTEQGDSAMYLCASSVDRDLNTGELFFGEGSRLTVL.

This clone was found once. The chain combines TRBV19 with TRBJ2-6, with D possibly matching TRBD1 (5 bases). Between the trimmed V and J ends, which lost 3 bases and 2 bases, there was a span of 11 bases. Looked up from germline, CDR1 is LNHDA and CDR2 is SQIVND (reference sequence). The CDR3 sequence is 16 residues long. CDR3 residues: CASSIYWGTGANVLTF. CDR3 DNA: TGTGCCAGTAGTATTTATTGGGGCACTGGGGCCAACGTCCTGACTTTC.

By frequency in the sample, this clone is medium-sized. V and J are TRBV7-3 and TRBJ2-3; 7 nucleotides match TRBD1. Germline CDR1 SGHTA, CDR2 FQGTGA. This CDR3 has 15 amino acids. The V and J ends lost 3 bases and 6 bases, in that order; junction bases with no gene match: 9. CDR3 loop: CASSFSYGQADTQYF. The CDR3, as DNA: TGTGCCAGCAGCTTCTCGTACGGACAGGCTGATACGCAGTATTTT.

This chain links TRBV4-1 with TRBJ1-2; D call uncertain. The length of the CDR3 is 15 residues. V lost 6 bases and J 6 bases, leaving 20 bases between the germline ends. Germline loops: CDR1 MGHRA, CDR2 YSYEKL. The CDR3 here is CASRHPMGRADGYTF. CDR3 nucleotide sequence: TGCGCCAGCAGGCACCCGATGGGGAGGGCGGATGGCTACACCTTC.

There are a few counts of this clone. The chain has TRBV29-1 and TRBJ1-1, with D hard to call. CDR1 SQVTM and CDR2 ANQGSEA come from the germline V gene. The CDR3 runs 13 residues. V lost 7 bases and J lost 3, with 15 bases in between. CDR3 in DNA: TGCAGCGCCTGGGTCCCGGGGTACACTGAAGCTTTCTTT. Protein product: CSAWVPGYTEAFF.

The chain links TRBV5-1 to TRBJ2-1, with D possibly TRBD1 on 5 matching bases. The V and J ends lost 7 bases and 3 bases respectively, with 20 bases between them. Germline lookup yields CDR1 SGHRS and CDR2 YFSETQ. The CDR3 is made up of 16 amino acids. This CDR3 reads CASHTATVKHYNEQFF. The CDR3 bases are TGCGCCAGCCACACCGCGACAGTAAAACACTACAATGAGCAGTTCTTC.